This TCR beta chain was identified in a study of cytomegalovirus exposure and HLA in healthy donors. The PCR had 60 Vbeta and 13 Jbeta primers. Clones were read by immunoSEQ multiplex PCR, and TCRdb kept only the in-frame ones, dropping some. The table shows 150,000 to 200,000 clones, with around three quarters occurring only once. The CDR3 spans 16 residues. V lost 0 bases to trimming and J lost 0 bases, with 10 bases between them. Germline V gene sequence: CDR1 SGHKS, CDR2 YYEKEE (reference sequence). This clone was seen more than once but under ten times. What it binds is unknown. Findings and limits, study-wide: The study put 150 to 200 TCR beta chains on its list as cytomegalovirus-associated. It has been reported that TCR beta sequences accurately predicted the HLA-A and HLA-B alleles of most subjects. It was reported in a later analysis that an Asian-associated ancestry cluster showed fewer N-insertions than the approximately 700-donor mean.

This chain uses TRBV5-5 with TRBJ1-3; D call uncertain. Input material: PBMCs. This receptor was identified in a woman under 40 in good health and CMV-seropositive. Here the CDR3 reads CASSLGAYSSGNTIYF. In DNA, the CDR3 is TGTGCCAGCAGCTTGGGGGCGTACAGCTCTGGAAACACCATATATTTT.